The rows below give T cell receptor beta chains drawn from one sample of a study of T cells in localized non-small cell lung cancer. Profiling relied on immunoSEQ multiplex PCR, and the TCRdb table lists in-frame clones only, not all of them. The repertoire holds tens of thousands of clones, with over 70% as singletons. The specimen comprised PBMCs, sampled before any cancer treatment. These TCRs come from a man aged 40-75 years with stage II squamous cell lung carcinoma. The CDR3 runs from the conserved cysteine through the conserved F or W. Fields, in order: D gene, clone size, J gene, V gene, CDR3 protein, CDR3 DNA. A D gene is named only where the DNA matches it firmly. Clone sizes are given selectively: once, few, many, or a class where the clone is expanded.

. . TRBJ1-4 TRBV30 CAWTELLGEKLFF TGTGCCTGGACGGAACTTTTGGGTGAAAAACTGTTTTTT
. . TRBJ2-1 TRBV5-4 CASSPGGGGSYNEQFF TGTGCCAGCAGCCCTGGTGGTGGGGGCTCCTACAATGAGCAGTTCTTC
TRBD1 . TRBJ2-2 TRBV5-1 CASSLTGVPGELFF TGCGCCAGCAGCTTGACAGGGGTCCCCGGGGAGCTGTTTTTT
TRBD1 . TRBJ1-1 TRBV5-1 CASTSGTGNTEAFF TGCGCCAGCACCTCCGGGACAGGGAACACTGAAGCTTTCTTT
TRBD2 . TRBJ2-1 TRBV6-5 CASSYLAGVSVGQFF TGTGCCAGCAGTTATCTAGCGGGAGTGTCGGTGGGGCAGTTCTTC
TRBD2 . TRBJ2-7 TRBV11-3 CASSLVGTSGMYEQYF TGTGCCAGCAGCTTAGTGGGGACTAGCGGGATGTACGAGCAGTACTTC
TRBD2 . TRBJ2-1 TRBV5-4 CASSLRLAAYNEQFF TGTGCCAGCAGCTTAAGACTAGCGGCCTACAATGAGCAGTTCTTC
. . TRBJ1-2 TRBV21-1 CASSKVIRGLRGYGYTF TGTGCCAGCAGCAAAGTAATTCGAGGGCTCAGAGGGTATGGCTACACCTTC
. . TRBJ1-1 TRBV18 CASSPQEVSTEAFF TGTGCCAGCTCACCACAAGAGGTGAGCACTGAAGCTTTCTTT
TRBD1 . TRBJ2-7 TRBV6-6 CASSNLRTGSYEQYF TGTGCCAGCAGTAACCTACGGACAGGTTCCTACGAGCAGTACTTC
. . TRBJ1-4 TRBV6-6 CASRIQRTNEKLFF TGTGCCAGCAGGATCCAAAGGACTAATGAAAAACTGTTTTTT
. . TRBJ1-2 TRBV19 CASSRRDMSPDGYTF TGTGCCAGTAGTCGACGGGATATGTCCCCTGATGGCTACACCTTC
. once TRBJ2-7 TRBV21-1 CASSNDDRTIYEQYF TGTGCCAGCAGCAACGATGACAGGACGATCTACGAGCAGTACTTC
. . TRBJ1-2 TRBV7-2 CASSLEGYGYTF TGTGCCAGCAGCTTAGAAGGGTATGGCTACACCTTC
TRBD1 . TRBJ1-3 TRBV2 CASSVRGQTDTIYF TGTGCCAGCAGTGTGAGGGGACAGACGGACACCATATATTTT
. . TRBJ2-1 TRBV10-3 CAISAAVGASEQFF TGTGCCATCAGTGCCGCTGTAGGAGCGAGCGAGCAGTTCTTC
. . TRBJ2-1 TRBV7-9 CASSPPQTYNEQFF TGTGCCAGCAGCCCCCCCCAAACCTACAATGAGCAGTTCTTC
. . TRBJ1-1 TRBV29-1 CSANPRVGTEAFF TGCAGCGCCAACCCCAGGGTAGGGACTGAAGCTTTCTTT
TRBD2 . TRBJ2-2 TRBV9 CASSVELAEGTGELFF TGTGCCAGCAGCGTAGAACTAGCGGAGGGGACCGGGGAGCTGTTTTTT
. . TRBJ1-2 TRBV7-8 CASSLRTERSYGYTF TGTGCCAGCAGCCTTCGGACAGAGAGATCCTATGGCTACACCTTC
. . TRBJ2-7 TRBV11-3 CASSLVARVVYF TGTGCCAGCAGCTTAGTCGCGAGAGTGGTGTACTTC